This TCR beta chain appears in the sequencing data of a study of blood T cell repertoires in COVID-19. Study-wide context: The analysed material was cDNA or gDNA that came from T cells, B-cell-depleted T cells, or PBMCs.

From germline, CDR1 is SNHLY and CDR2 FYNNEI. V shed 6 bases, J shed 6 bases, and the junction held 3 bases outside the gene matches. This CDR3 is 13 amino acids long. Authors' analysis steps: How many nucleated cells were present was estimated from reference gene primer amplification. Clones were sequenced by immunoSEQ multiplex PCR, and TCRdb holds only the in-frame ones, with some missing. V, J and clone size derive from that table, while D and trimming were established from the DNA sequence. The sample consists of around 130,000 clones, 84% of them appearing once. The V gene is TRBV2, the J gene TRBJ1-4, with 8 bases lining up with TRBD1. This clonotype was obtained from a woman in her sixties with acute or convalescent COVID-19. Material for sequencing was peripheral blood. The CDR3 coding sequence is TGTGCCAGCAGGGTGGACAGGGATGAAAAACTGTTTTTT. Translating gives CASRVDRDEKLFF. The full variable domain, in which reference TRBV2 and TRBJ1-4 provide the parts outside the CDR3, is EPEVTQTPSHQVTQMGQEVILRCVPISNHLYFYWYRQILGQKVEFLVSFYNNEISEKSEIFDDQFSVERPDGSNFTLKIRSTKLEDSAMYFCASRVDRDEKLFFGSGTQLSVL.